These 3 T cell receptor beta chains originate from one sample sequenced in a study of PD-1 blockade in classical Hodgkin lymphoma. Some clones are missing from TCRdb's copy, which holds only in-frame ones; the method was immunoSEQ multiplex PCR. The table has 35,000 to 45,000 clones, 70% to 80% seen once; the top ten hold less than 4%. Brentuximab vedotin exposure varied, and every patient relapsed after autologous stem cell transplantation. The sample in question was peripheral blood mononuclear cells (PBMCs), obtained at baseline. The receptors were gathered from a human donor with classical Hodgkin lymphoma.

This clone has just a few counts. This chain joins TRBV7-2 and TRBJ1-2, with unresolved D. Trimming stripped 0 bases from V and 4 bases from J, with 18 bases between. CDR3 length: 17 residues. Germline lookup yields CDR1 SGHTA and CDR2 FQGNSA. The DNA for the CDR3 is TGTGCCAGCAGCTTAGCCCGGGAGACGCGGTCTGGCTATGGCTACACCTTC. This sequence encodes CASSLARETRSGYGYTF.

CDR3 loop: CASSSLTAGGNEQFF. The CDR3 coding sequence is TGTGCCAGCAGTTCGTTAACAGCGGGGGGCAATGAGCAGTTCTTC. This rearrangement joins TRBV27 to TRBJ2-1; TRBD2 aligns across 9 bases. This CDR3 is 15 amino acids long. The V gene's germline CDR1 is MNHEY and CDR2 SMNVEV (reference sequence). With 4 bases clipped from V and 6 bases from J, the junction kept 7 bases outside the gene matches.

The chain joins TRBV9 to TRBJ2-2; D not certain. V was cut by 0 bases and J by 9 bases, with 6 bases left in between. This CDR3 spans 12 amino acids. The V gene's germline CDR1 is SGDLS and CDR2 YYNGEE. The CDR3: CASSVGSRELFF. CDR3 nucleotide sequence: TGTGCCAGCAGCGTAGGATCCCGGGAGCTGTTTTTT.